The 13 T cell receptor beta chains given below trace back to one sample, sequenced in a study of blood T cell repertoires in COVID-19 (TCRdb year 2020). Library preparation was by the immunoSEQ multiplex PCR assay. The table comes from immuneACCESS by way of TCRdb, which keeps in-frame sequences with V and J called. Part of the clones is missing from these tables; in studies checked, under half for an unresolved V gene and the rest for unknown reasons. The sample includes approximately 200,000 clones, with roughly 82% observed a single time. The ten most abundant clones make up over 9.5% of the sample. The sample taken for sequencing was PBMCs or T cells enriched from blood (not recorded which). The receptor set was obtained from a man between 40 and 49 years old who had recovered from COVID-19.

The rearrangement uses TRBV27 and TRBJ1-1; 8 nucleotides align to TRBD1. Per germline, CDR1 MNHEY and CDR2 SMNVEV (reference sequence). Losses at the gene ends were 6 bases for V and 4 bases for J; bases not matched to a gene: 10. This CDR3 comprises 15 residues. CDR3 sequence reads: CASRRNRGESTEAFF. CDR3 nucleotides: TGTGCCAGCAGACGTAACAGGGGGGAGAGCACTGAAGCTTTCTTT.

The rearrangement links TRBV6-5 to TRBJ2-1, with D possibly TRBD2 on 5 matching bases. Trimming removed 0 bases from V and 5 bases from J, with 8 bases in between. Germline V lookup: CDR1 MNHEY, CDR2 SVGAGI. This CDR3 has 14 amino acids. CDR3 loop: CASSYSGSDNEQFF. In DNA, the CDR3 is TGTGCCAGCAGTTACTCGGGGAGCGACAATGAGCAGTTCTTC.

This clone was counted a few times. This CDR3 reads CASSFEQGNTEAFF. The CDR3, as DNA: TGTGCCAGCAGTTTCGAACAGGGGAACACTGAAGCTTTCTTT. The rearrangement uses TRBV28 and TRBJ1-1, with D maybe TRBD1 (6 bases). In germline, CDR1 is MDHEN, CDR2 SYDVKM. The germline V and J ends were trimmed by 3 bases and 1 base, with 9 bases remaining between them. This CDR3 has 14 residues.

The chain couples TRBV7-7 to TRBJ2-2, with TRBD2 as a possible D gene (6 bases). Per germline, CDR1 SSHAT and CDR2 FNYEAQ (reference sequence). Trimming took 4 bases from V and 1 from J, leaving 16 bases between them. This CDR3 spans 17 amino acids. CDR3 coding DNA: TGTGCCAGCAGCTCCCCTCCGGGACTCCAGAACACCGGGGAGCTGTTTTTT. This gives the protein CASSSPPGLQNTGELFF.

The chain recombines TRBV14 with TRBJ1-2, with D unclear. CDR1 is SGHDN and CDR2 is FVKESK in the germline V gene. This CDR3 spans 13 amino acids. Between the trimmed V and J ends, which lost 4 bases and 6 bases, there was a span of 12 bases. As DNA, the CDR3 is TGTGCCAGCAGCCTCAGGATCTTGGATGGCTACACCTTC. It encodes CASSLRILDGYTF.

The gene calls are TRBV7-8 and TRBJ2-3; no firm D call. This CDR3 contains 15 residues. CDR1 and CDR2 (germline): SGHVS, FQNEAQ. Deletions cut 3 bases from V and 2 bases from J, with 12 bases between. The CDR3: CASSFDFLPTDTQYF. CDR3 sequence (DNA): TGTGCCAGCAGCTTTGACTTCCTACCCACAGATACGCAGTATTTT.

The V and J genes are TRBV12-5 and TRBJ2-5; the D is unclear. V was cut by 2 bases and J by 2 bases, with 6 bases left in between. The length of the CDR3 is 13 residues. CDR1 is LGHNT, CDR2 FRNRAP, per germline. The CDR3 here is CASGLRGQETQYF. DNA for the CDR3: TGTGCTAGTGGTTTGAGAGGTCAAGAGACCCAGTACTTC. Supplemented by reference TRBV12-5 and TRBJ2-5, the full variable domain reads DARVTQTPRHKVTEMGQEVTMRCQPILGHNTVFWYRQTMMQGLELLAYFRNRAPLDDSGMPKDRFSAEMPDATLATLKIQPSEPRDSAVYFCASGLRGQETQYFGPGTRLLVL.

V is TRBV4-2 and J is TRBJ1-4, with 9 bases lining up with TRBD1. CDR1 and CDR2 from the germline V gene are LGHNA and YNFKEQ. V dropped 1 base and J dropped 7; count of bases not matched to a gene: 4. The CDR3 has 15 residues. Here the CDR3 reads CASSQGAQGAEKLFF. In DNA form, the CDR3 reads TGTGCCAGCAGCCAAGGAGCACAGGGGGCTGAAAAACTGTTTTTT.

V usage is TRBV2 and J usage is TRBJ2-7, with 10 bases lining up with TRBD1. V gave up 6 bases and J gave up 7 bases; unmatched junction bases: 6. The CDR3 has 13 residues. CDR1 is SNHLY and CDR2 is FYNNEI in the germline V gene. The CDR3 DNA reads as TGTGCCAGCAGGTGGACAGGGGGGGGTGAGCAGTACGTC. It encodes CASRWTGGGEQYV.

The chain has TRBV6-5 and TRBJ2-2, with D possibly being TRBD1 (6 bases). The CDR3 runs to 14 residues. The V and J ends lost 6 bases and 1 base respectively, with 9 bases between them. From germline, CDR1 is MNHEY and CDR2 SVGAGI. CDR3 protein: CASRWTVNTGELFF. CDR3 sequence (DNA): TGTGCCAGCAGGTGGACAGTGAACACCGGGGAGCTGTTTTTT.

This clone appeared once. V is TRBV28 and J is TRBJ1-5; TRBD1 agrees at 8 bases. The CDR3 totals 15 residues. J was trimmed by 2 bases and V by 5 bases; bases with no gene match: 5. The germline gives CDR1 MDHEN, CDR2 SYDVKM. CDR3 DNA: TGTGCCAGCAGTCCACAGGGGGATGGCAATCAGCCCCAGCATTTT. It yields the protein CASSPQGDGNQPQHF.

This clone occurred once. The chain joins TRBV28 to TRBJ1-1; 9 bases fit TRBD1. J gave up 0 bases and V 1 base, and 6 bases lay outside the gene matches. The CDR3 is 17 amino acids. Per germline, CDR1 MDHEN and CDR2 SYDVKM. The CDR3 sequence: CASSLSWTGAMNTEAFF. Here the CDR3 DNA reads TGTGCCAGCAGTTTATCGTGGACAGGGGCCATGAACACTGAAGCTTTCTTT.

This chain connects TRBV24-1 to TRBJ2-1, with D perhaps matching TRBD2 (5 bases). V shed 5 bases and J shed 1 base, with 8 bases lying between them. CDR1 and CDR2 from the germline V gene are KGHDR and SFDVKD. The CDR3 contains 14 residues. DNA of the CDR3: TGTGCCACCAGTGCAACGGGGTCCTACAATGAGCAGTTCTTC. It translates to CATSATGSYNEQFF.